Listed below are T cell receptor beta chains from one sample, sequenced in a study of T cells in Graves' hyperthyroidism and ophthalmopathy. From the multiplex PCR reads, TCRdb called clonotypes with MiXCR, one entry per CDR3 protein. The sample yields about 590,000 distinct CDR3 sequences, around a sixth seen once. Sequences were obtained from blood. These receptor sequences come from a woman aged 25 to 39 with Graves' hyperthyroidism. CDR3s include the opening cysteine and the closing phenylalanine or tryptophan.

V	J	CDR3
TRBV28	TRBJ1-2	CASRQGTANYGYTF
TRBV9	TRBJ2-7	CASSVSSAGGYEQYF
TRBV28	TRBJ2-2	CASLGGGRTGELFF
TRBV6-1	TRBJ2-1	CASSPGRRAPYNEQFF
TRBV28	TRBJ2-1	CASSLAPGPDEQFF
TRBV2	TRBJ1-6	CASSGTGGASPLHF
TRBV7-3	TRBJ2-3	CASSPKASSTDTQYF
TRBV7-8	TRBJ2-3	CASSLVRGSSTDTQYF
TRBV7-2	TRBJ1-4	CASSLRTGTTNEKLFF
TRBV27	TRBJ2-1	CASSSLTSNEQFF
TRBV12-3/TRBV12-4	TRBJ1-6	CASSVTGQGASPLHF
TRBV30	TRBJ2-1	CAWRRSSGEQFF
TRBV5-1	TRBJ2-1	CASTRLAEAGEQFF
TRBV27	TRBJ1-6	CASIPPGPGQGFLRGSPLHF
TRBV3-1	TRBJ1-1	CASSQELRSEAFF
TRBV11-2	TRBJ1-2	CASSYGQGEVNYGYTF
TRBV5-1	TRBJ1-2	CASSFDGQTNYGYTF
TRBV20-1	TRBJ2-7	CSALERTQYF
TRBV6-2/TRBV6-3	TRBJ1-5	CASSYPREVWQPQHF
TRBV5-6	TRBJ2-3	CASSRVYTDTQYF
TRBV4-1	TRBJ2-7	CASSQGTGDRYEQYF
TRBV7-9	TRBJ2-4	CASSSSTLWERQGGLYIQYF
TRBV7-9	TRBJ1-1	CASSGGQFRAEAFF
TRBV3-1	TRBJ2-7	CASSPGTVTYEQYF
TRBV3-1	TRBJ2-4	CASSLRLQKPQNIQYF
TRBV9	TRBJ2-7	CASSVDVSGALYTYEQYF
TRBV27	TRBJ2-2	CASSLSTRKGFTGELFF
TRBV11-2	TRBJ2-6	CASRGGPSGANVLTF
TRBV5-1	TRBJ1-1	CASSPPGLEAFF
TRBV20-1	TRBJ2-1	CSGRTSGVHNEQFF
TRBV28	TRBJ2-5	CASSSDGLADQETQYF
TRBV5-1	TRBJ2-3	CASSPPGSTDTQYF
TRBV10-2	TRBJ1-6	CASSETPFTGTSQLSYNSPLHF
TRBV19	TRBJ2-7	CASSIDGTPAYEQYF
TRBV7-2	TRBJ2-2	CASSLAQGIANTGELFF
TRBV7-2	TRBJ2-3	CASSLGWLAGSGTDTQYF
TRBV12-5	TRBJ2-1	CASGLARDSSYNEQFF
TRBV5-6	TRBJ1-4	CASSLKGRRSEKLFF
TRBV6-2/TRBV6-3	TRBJ2-5	CASSYAVGRPGETQYF
TRBV4-1	TRBJ1-3	CASGGTALSGNTIYF
TRBV6-5	TRBJ1-5	CASSYLRGYNQPQHF
TRBV6-1	TRBJ2-7	CATRQGSYEQYF
TRBV5-1	TRBJ2-7	CASSLDRGQVEQYF
TRBV6-1	TRBJ2-7	CASSEPRIRGTTPYEQYF
TRBV7-2	TRBJ2-7	CASSLAGGGYEQYF
TRBV12-3/TRBV12-4	TRBJ2-1	CASSPRAAGGLRSEQFF
TRBV6-1	TRBJ1-4	CASSKNRGRVNEKLFF
TRBV6-1	TRBJ2-7	CASLDSIQEQYF
TRBV5-1	TRBJ2-3	CASSANPGVDTDTQYF
TRBV30	TRBJ2-1	CAWSVPSPNYNEQFF